Shown below are 10 T cell receptor beta chains from a single sample sequenced in a study of cytomegalovirus exposure and HLA in healthy donors. The primer mix had 60 Vbeta and 13 Jbeta primers. Method: immunoSEQ multiplex PCR; TCRdb's copy keeps in-frame clones and lacks some. Among around 150,000 clones listed, roughly 71% were seen once. Source material: PBMCs. These receptor sequences come from a male donor in good health and CMV-seropositive.

This sequence joins TRBV4-1 and TRBJ1-4; 8 positions agree with TRBD1. This CDR3 is 15 amino acids long. With V trimmed by 2 bases and J by 7 bases, 6 bases remained unmatched. Germline assignment: CDR1 MGHRA and CDR2 YSYEKL. CDR3 in amino acids: CASSQLQGGGEKLFF. The DNA of the CDR3 is TGCGCCAGCAGCCAACTACAGGGGGGTGGTGAAAAACTGTTTTTT.

The rearrangement links TRBV30 to TRBJ1-1; 7 positions agree with TRBD1. Germline V gene lookup returns CDR1 GTSNPN and CDR2 SVGIG (reference sequence). Germline trimming cut 1 base from V and 2 bases from J; bases unmatched to any gene: 7. The CDR3 is 15 amino acids. This CDR3 is CAWSDPWTGNTEAFF. As DNA, the CDR3 is TGTGCCTGGAGTGATCCTTGGACAGGAAACACTGAAGCTTTCTTT.

The chain uses TRBV2 and TRBJ2-6; TRBD1 agrees at 8 bases. Germline-derived CDR1 and CDR2 are SNHLY and FYNNEI. Trimming at V came to 6 bases and at J to 4 bases, leaving 11 bases not matched to a gene. This CDR3 is 17 amino acids long. CDR3 sequence reads: CASSPDRGLAGANVLTF. The CDR3 coding sequence is TGTGCCAGCAGCCCAGACAGGGGATTGGCCGGGGCCAACGTCCTGACTTTC. Drawing the rest from reference TRBV2 and TRBJ2-6, the complete variable domain is EPEVTQTPSHQVTQMGQEVILRCVPISNHLYFYWYRQILGQKVEFLVSFYNNEISEKSEIFDDQFSVERPDGSNFTLKIRSTKLEDSAMYFCASSPDRGLAGANVLTFGAGSRLTVL.

The chain carries TRBV5-4 and TRBJ1-1; no reliable D call. Trimming shortened V by 0 bases and J by 1 base, and 4 bases separated the two germline ends. This CDR3 is built from 13 residues. Germline values: CDR1 SGHNT, CDR2 YYREEE (reference sequence). CDR3 sequence: CASSLEQNTEAFF. DNA of the CDR3: TGTGCCAGCAGCTTGGAGCAGAACACTGAAGCTTTCTTT.

This clone was counted a few times. This sequence joins TRBV6-1 and TRBJ1-1; tentatively, D is TRBD1 (5 bases). CDR1 and CDR2 (germline): MNHNS, SASEGT. The CDR3 has 14 amino acids. V lost 8 bases and J lost 4, with 17 bases in between. The CDR3 DNA follows: TGTGCCAGCCTCTTGGGGGGGGATGTCACTGAAGCTTTCTTT. Its translation: CASLLGGDVTEAFF.

Note on this clone: An end of the junction differs from the germline gene, which may be a read error. CDR3 in amino acids: CASREGATSPFPEQFF. The CDR3 coding sequence is TGTGCCAGCAGAGAAGGGGCGACTAGCCCTTTTCCTGAGCAGTTCTTC. The chain links TRBV6-1 to TRBJ2-1; 7 bases line up with TRBD2. CDR1 is MNHNS and CDR2 is SASEGT in the germline V gene. The length of the CDR3 is 16 residues.

V and J are TRBV2 and TRBJ1-6, with 9 bases matching TRBD1. With 6 bases clipped from V and 8 bases from J, the junction kept 5 bases outside the gene matches. The CDR3 is made up of 14 amino acids. CDR1 and CDR2 from the germline V gene are SNHLY and FYNNEI. CDR3 residues: CASSSDRGDSPLHF. In DNA, the CDR3 is TGTGCCAGCAGCTCTGACAGGGGGGATTCACCCCTCCACTTT.

V and J are TRBV4-1 and TRBJ1-2; D may be TRBD1 (6 bases). Between the trimmed V and J ends, which lost 4 bases and 3 bases, there was a span of 18 bases. The CDR3 is made up of 16 amino acids. The germline V gene encodes CDR1 MGHRA and CDR2 YSYEKL. The CDR3 nucleotides read TGCGCCAGCAGCCCCACGGGCGACAGGTATGACTATGGCTACACCTTC. This translates into CASSPTGDRYDYGYTF.

V gene TRBV5-1 combines with J gene TRBJ2-6, with D possibly TRBD2 on 6 matching bases. Germline V CDR1 and CDR2: SGHRS, YFSETQ. This CDR3 comprises 18 residues. V was clipped by 3 bases and J by 0 bases, with 16 bases between them. The DNA of the CDR3 is TGCGCCAGCAGCTGGCCGGGCGGGGAGCGCTCTGGGGCCAACGTCCTGACTTTC. Its translation: CASSWPGGERSGANVLTF. Complete variable domain (other parts from reference TRBV5-1 and TRBJ2-6): KAGVTQTPRYLIKTRGQQVTLSCSPISGHRSVSWYQQTPGQGLQFLFEYFSETQRNKGNFPGRFSGRQFSNSRSEMNVSTLELGDSALYLCASSWPGGERSGANVLTFGAGSRLTVL.

Concerning this clone itself: The junction differs from germline at one of its ends, possibly a read error. The V and J genes are TRBV30 and TRBJ1-5; the D gene is possibly TRBD1 (5 bases). Germline CDR1 is GTSNPN and CDR2 is SVGIG (reference sequence). The CDR3 extends over 13 amino acids. Here the CDR3 reads CAWSVTGEQLQHF. For the CDR3, the DNA is TGTGCCTGGAGTGTTACAGGTGAGCAGCTCCAGCATTTT.